Listed here are 14 T cell receptor beta chains from one sample, sequenced in a study of T cell responses to AZD1222 COVID-19 vaccine. The assay was immunoSEQ multiplex PCR, and TCRdb's table has in-frame clones only and misses some. The data show some 180,000 clones, 85% to 95% seen once. Sequencing was performed on peripheral blood, taken 28 days after the second AZD1222 dose. Receptors originate from an adult who received the AZD1222 COVID-19 vaccine.

The chain uses TRBV5-5 and TRBJ2-5; D is possibly TRBD1 or TRBD2 (6 bases each). V lost 3 bases, J lost 4 bases, and 13 bases lay in between. The CDR3 consists of 14 residues. In germline, CDR1 is SGHKS, CDR2 YYEKEE (reference sequence). The CDR3 coding sequence is TGTGCCAGCAGCTCCCTAGGGGGGCGAGAGACCCAGTACTTC. It specifies CASSSLGGRETQYF.

The chain has TRBV29-1 and TRBJ1-2; no clear D. CDR1 and CDR2 from the germline V gene are SQVTM and ANQGSEA. CDR3 size: 12 residues. The germline V and J ends were trimmed by 0 bases and 4 bases, with 6 bases remaining between them. This CDR3 reads CSVEEGAYGYTF. CDR3 coding DNA: TGCAGCGTTGAAGAGGGAGCCTATGGCTACACCTTC.

This chain connects TRBV5-1 to TRBJ1-1, with D maybe TRBD1 (6 bases). The CDR3 covers 12 residues. Deletions cut 0 bases from V and 7 bases from J, with 7 bases between. Germline V gene sequence: CDR1 SGHRS, CDR2 YFSETQ. The chain's CDR3 is CASSLDRDEAFF. The CDR3 nucleotides read TGCGCCAGCAGCTTGGACAGGGATGAAGCTTTCTTT.

This chain joins TRBV2 and TRBJ1-5, with D perhaps TRBD1 (5 bases). Germline CDR1 SNHLY, CDR2 FYNNEI. V lost 6 bases and J 7 bases, leaving 19 bases between the germline ends. The length of the CDR3 is 15 residues. The chain's CDR3 is CASSPSSQDGQPQHF. The CDR3 nucleotides are TGTGCCAGCAGCCCATCATCACAGGATGGGCAGCCCCAGCATTTT.

This chain links TRBV5-1 with TRBJ2-7, with 11 nucleotides matching TRBD2. This CDR3 is 15 amino acids long. Germline values: CDR1 SGHRS, CDR2 YFSETQ. V trimming: 4 bases; J trimming: 3 bases; junction bases outside the gene matches: 6. The CDR3: CASSTLAGGRYEQYF. The CDR3 DNA reads TGCGCCAGCAGCACCCTAGCGGGAGGTCGCTACGAGCAGTACTTC.

The V call is TRBV2, the J call TRBJ1-5; D possibly corresponds to TRBD1 (5 bases). Germline values: CDR1 SNHLY, CDR2 FYNNEI. This CDR3 is built from 14 residues. V lost 7 bases and J lost 3, with 13 bases in between. CDR3: CASTDRSPNQPQHF. DNA of the CDR3: TGTGCCAGCACCGACAGAAGTCCCAATCAGCCCCAGCATTTT.

The V gene is TRBV25-1, the J gene TRBJ2-7; 8 nucleotides line up with TRBD2. The CDR3 extends over 17 amino acids. The V gene's germline CDR1 is MGHDK and CDR2 SYGVNS. Germline trimming cut 3 bases from V and 3 bases from J; bases unmatched to any gene: 13. The CDR3 DNA reads as TGTGCCAGCAGTGACCCCGACCCCCTAGCGGGTGACTACGAGCAGTACTTC. Translation: CASSDPDPLAGDYEQYF.

The chain uses TRBV9 and TRBJ1-2, with D hard to call. This CDR3 has 14 amino acids. The germline gives CDR1 SGDLS, CDR2 YYNGEE. Trimming shortened V by 0 bases and J by 8 bases, and 14 bases separated the two germline ends. Here the CDR3 DNA reads TGTGCCAGCAGCGTAGACCCGGGGTCTGAGGGCTACACCTTC. Translating it yields CASSVDPGSEGYTF.

The chain combines TRBV3-1 (or the pseudogene TRBV3-2) with TRBJ1-1; a weak D match, TRBD1 (5 bases). The CDR3 loop spans 15 amino acids. Trimming pared 2 bases from V and 2 bases from J, leaving 12 bases between. Germline lookup yields CDR1 LGHDT and CDR2 YNNKEL (reference sequence). CDR3 loop: CASSQIWGGNTEAFF. CDR3 DNA sequence: TGTGCCAGCAGCCAAATCTGGGGGGGTAACACTGAAGCTTTCTTT.

V is TRBV27 and J is TRBJ2-3, with D tentatively TRBD2 (6 bases). Trimming took off 3 bases at V and 2 bases at J, with 15 bases between the two ends. The CDR3 sequence is 16 residues long. Germline-derived CDR1 and CDR2 are MNHEY and SMNVEV (reference sequence). In DNA, the CDR3 is TGTGCCAGCAGTTTTTCGGCGGGGCCGAACACAGATACGCAGTATTTT. This translates into CASSFSAGPNTDTQYF.

The J gene is TRBJ2-7, the V gene TRBV7-2, with 8 bases lining up with TRBD2. The germline gives CDR1 SGHTA, CDR2 FQGNSA. The CDR3 contains 15 residues. With V trimmed by 4 bases and J by 0 bases, 5 bases remained unmatched. CDR3: CASSYVAGPSYEQYF. CDR3 in DNA: TGTGCCAGCAGCTACGTAGCGGGGCCCTCCTACGAGCAGTACTTC.

The V call is TRBV4-2, the J call TRBJ2-5, with D possibly being TRBD1 (6 bases). Per germline, CDR1 LGHNA and CDR2 YNFKEQ. The length of the CDR3 is 15 residues. Trimming shortened V by 0 bases and J by 7 bases, and 15 bases separated the two germline ends. CDR3 sequence (DNA): TGTGCCAGCAGCCAAGATCACAGGGCCCTAGGGACCCAGTACTTC. The encoded protein is CASSQDHRALGTQYF.

This chain connects TRBV19 to TRBJ2-5; D ambiguous. The CDR3 contains 13 residues. Germline lookup yields CDR1 LNHDA and CDR2 SQIVND (reference sequence). Trimming took off 3 bases at V and 3 bases at J, with 8 bases between the two ends. The CDR3 DNA sequence: TGTGCCAGTAGTATTTCCCCTAAAGAGACCCAGTACTTC. This sequence encodes CASSISPKETQYF.

V and J are TRBV3-1 (or the pseudogene TRBV3-2) and TRBJ2-1; 11 bases match TRBD1. With 2 bases clipped from V and 4 bases from J, the junction kept 4 bases outside the gene matches. Looked up from germline, CDR1 is LGHDT and CDR2 is YNNKEL (reference sequence). The CDR3 contains 16 residues. CDR3 nucleotide sequence: TGTGCCAGCAGCCAAAGGACAGGGGGCCGGTACAATGAGCAGTTCTTC. Its translation is CASSQRTGGRYNEQFF.